These T cell receptor beta chains were read from a single sample in a study of human T cells and chemical hapten exposure. TCRdb ran MiXCR on the RACE reads and lists one entry per CDR3 protein. The table lists 250,000 or so distinct CDR3 sequences, around 7.3% of them singletons. The sample here was whole blood, taken in connection with sensitization to the hapten diphenylcyclopropenone (DPC). All receptors come from a man aged 18-30 years with alopecia areata. Some clones in this sample may be carry-over from other donors' samples. CDR3s include the opening cysteine and the closing phenylalanine or tryptophan. Size is stated for part of the rows, as once, few or many counts, or as a class when the clone is expanded.

J gene: TRBJ2-1
clone size: NA
V gene: TRBV27
CDR3 protein: CASSLFGGASYNEQFF

J gene: TRBJ1-1
clone size: NA
V gene: TRBV7-3
CDR3 protein: CASSLSRDRNTEAFF

J gene: TRBJ2-3
clone size: few
V gene: TRBV7-9
CDR3 protein: CASSPEDDRGTDTQYF

J gene: TRBJ2-2
clone size: NA
V gene: TRBV7-2
CDR3 protein: CASSLGFATPNTGELFF

J gene: TRBJ1-6
clone size: few
V gene: TRBV5-4
CDR3 protein: CASSSRLNSPLHF

J gene: TRBJ2-6
clone size: few
V gene: TRBV7-9
CDR3 protein: CASRYTGTKSGANVLTF

J gene: TRBJ1-6
clone size: many
V gene: TRBV7-9
CDR3 protein: CASSDNSPLHF

J gene: TRBJ2-2
clone size: many
V gene: TRBV4-2
CDR3 protein: CASSQERDRDTGELFF

J gene: TRBJ1-6
clone size: few
V gene: TRBV7-9
CDR3 protein: CASSLALQDRVLKSPLHF

J gene: TRBJ1-4
clone size: NA
V gene: TRBV5-1
CDR3 protein: CASSSTGANEKLFF

J gene: TRBJ2-2
clone size: many
V gene: TRBV24-1
CDR3 protein: CATSDTNTGELFF

J gene: TRBJ1-4
clone size: few
V gene: TRBV7-3
CDR3 protein: CASSRKAGEKLFF

J gene: TRBJ2-5
clone size: few
V gene: TRBV7-2
CDR3 protein: CASSSGLALGETQYF

J gene: TRBJ2-2
clone size: NA
V gene: TRBV29-1
CDR3 protein: CAERSPSFSGELFF

J gene: TRBJ2-5
clone size: NA
V gene: TRBV9
CDR3 protein: CASSAHLGPRQETQYF

J gene: TRBJ2-6
clone size: few
V gene: TRBV3-1
CDR3 protein: CASSAALSSGANVLTF

J gene: TRBJ1-6
clone size: NA
V gene: TRBV7-2
CDR3 protein: CASSLAEQNSPLHF

J gene: TRBJ2-1
clone size: many
V gene: TRBV5-1
CDR3 protein: CASSLRSQGEQFF

J gene: TRBJ1-5
clone size: few
V gene: TRBV5-1
CDR3 protein: CASSLSPQGYSNQPQHF

J gene: TRBJ1-1
clone size: NA
V gene: TRBV7-3
CDR3 protein: CASRRDSWNTEAFF

J gene: TRBJ2-7
clone size: few
V gene: TRBV11-2
CDR3 protein: CASSLDITEGYEQYF

J gene: TRBJ2-7
clone size: NA
V gene: TRBV28
CDR3 protein: CASSGLAERKQYF

J gene: TRBJ2-3
clone size: NA
V gene: TRBV6-5
CDR3 protein: CASSELRETDTQYF

J gene: TRBJ1-3
clone size: NA
V gene: TRBV6-5
CDR3 protein: CASSYSRPFSGNTIYF

J gene: TRBJ2-3
clone size: few
V gene: TRBV28
CDR3 protein: CASSSVLSGADTQYF

J gene: TRBJ2-6
clone size: few
V gene: TRBV9
CDR3 protein: CASSVDMSGANVLTF

J gene: TRBJ2-2
clone size: few
V gene: TRBV4-1
CDR3 protein: CASSQHRTGELFF

J gene: TRBJ2-4
clone size: many
V gene: TRBV20-1
CDR3 protein: CSARTGPLAKNIQYF

J gene: TRBJ1-4
clone size: many
V gene: TRBV5-1
CDR3 protein: CASSLDRVDEKLFF

J gene: TRBJ1-5
clone size: NA
V gene: TRBV9
CDR3 protein: CASSAGDLPGSNQPQHF

J gene: TRBJ1-2
clone size: few
V gene: TRBV29-1
CDR3 protein: CSVAGRGLTGGYTF

J gene: TRBJ2-7
clone size: few
V gene: TRBV7-9
CDR3 protein: CASSRLAGKRYEQYF

J gene: TRBJ1-6
clone size: NA
V gene: TRBV7-2
CDR3 protein: CASSPDRSSYNSPLHF